This T cell receptor (beta chain) was profiled in a study of blood T cell repertoires in COVID-19. Across the study: T cells, B-cell-depleted T cells, or PBMCs supplied cDNA or gDNA.

Generated by immunoSEQ multiplex PCR, the TCRdb table keeps only in-frame clones and is missing some. The table includes some 260,000 clones, about 88% detected once. The sample comprised PBMCs or T cells enriched from blood (not recorded which). This TCR was recovered from a man in his thirties or forties with acute COVID-19.

The CDR3 sequence is CASSFGETQYF. The CDR3 nucleotides are TGTGCCAGCAGCTTCGGGGAGACCCAGTACTTC. The chain carries TRBV5-4 and TRBJ2-5, with D hard to call. Germline-derived CDR1 and CDR2 are SGHNT and YYREEE (reference sequence). Trimming removed 2 bases from V and 5 bases from J, with 4 bases in between. The CDR3 spans 11 residues.